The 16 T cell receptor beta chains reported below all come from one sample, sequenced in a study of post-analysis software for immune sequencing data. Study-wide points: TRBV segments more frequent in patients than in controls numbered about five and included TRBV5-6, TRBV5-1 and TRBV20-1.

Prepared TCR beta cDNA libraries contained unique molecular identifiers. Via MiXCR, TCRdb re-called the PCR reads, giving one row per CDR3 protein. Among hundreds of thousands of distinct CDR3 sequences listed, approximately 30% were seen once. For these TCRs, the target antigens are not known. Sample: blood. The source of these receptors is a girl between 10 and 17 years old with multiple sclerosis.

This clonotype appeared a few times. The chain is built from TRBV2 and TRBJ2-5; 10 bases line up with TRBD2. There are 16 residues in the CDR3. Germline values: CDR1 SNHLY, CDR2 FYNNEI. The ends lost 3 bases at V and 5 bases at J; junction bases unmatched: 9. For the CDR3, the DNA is TGTGCCAGCAGTGACGGGCTAGCGGGAGTTGCGGAGACCCAGTACTTC. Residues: CASSDGLAGVAETQYF.

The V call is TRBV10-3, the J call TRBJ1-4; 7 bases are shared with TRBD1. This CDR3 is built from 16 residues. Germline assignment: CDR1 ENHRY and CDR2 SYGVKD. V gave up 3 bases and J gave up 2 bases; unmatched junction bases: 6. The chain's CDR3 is CAISEYQGGTNEKLFF. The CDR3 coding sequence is TGTGCCATCAGTGAATACCAGGGGGGTACTAATGAAAAACTGTTTTTT.

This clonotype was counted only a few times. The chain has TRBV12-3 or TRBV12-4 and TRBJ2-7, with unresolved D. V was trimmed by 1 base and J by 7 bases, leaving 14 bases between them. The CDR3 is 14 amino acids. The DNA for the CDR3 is TGTGCCAGCAGTTTAGGCGTAGGAGAGATTGAGCAGTACTTC. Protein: CASSLGVGEIEQYF.

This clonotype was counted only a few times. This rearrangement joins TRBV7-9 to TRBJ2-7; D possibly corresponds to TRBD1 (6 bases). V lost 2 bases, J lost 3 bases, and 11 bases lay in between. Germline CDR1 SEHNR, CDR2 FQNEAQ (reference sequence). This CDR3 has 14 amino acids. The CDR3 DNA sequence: TGTGCCAGCAGCTTAAGGACAGAGAGCTACGAGCAGTACTTC. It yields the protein CASSLRTESYEQYF.

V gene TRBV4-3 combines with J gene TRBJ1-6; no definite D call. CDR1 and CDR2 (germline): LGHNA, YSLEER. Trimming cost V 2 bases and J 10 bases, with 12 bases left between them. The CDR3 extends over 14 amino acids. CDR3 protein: CASSQSSGISPLHF. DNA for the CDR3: TGCGCCAGCAGCCAATCTTCGGGAATCTCACCCCTCCACTTT.

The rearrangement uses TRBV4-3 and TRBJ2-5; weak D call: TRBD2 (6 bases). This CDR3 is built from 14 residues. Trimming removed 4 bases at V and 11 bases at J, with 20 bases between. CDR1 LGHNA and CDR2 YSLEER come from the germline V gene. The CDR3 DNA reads TGCGCCAGCAGCCTCACTAGCAAAACTAAGGAGCAGTACTTC. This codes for CASSLTSKTKEQYF.

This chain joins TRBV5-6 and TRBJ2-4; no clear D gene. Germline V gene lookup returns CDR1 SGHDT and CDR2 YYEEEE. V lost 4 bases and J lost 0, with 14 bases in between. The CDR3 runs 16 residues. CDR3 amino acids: CASSEFDIEAKNIQYF. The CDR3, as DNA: TGTGCCAGCAGCGAGTTTGACATAGAAGCCAAAAACATTCAGTACTTC.

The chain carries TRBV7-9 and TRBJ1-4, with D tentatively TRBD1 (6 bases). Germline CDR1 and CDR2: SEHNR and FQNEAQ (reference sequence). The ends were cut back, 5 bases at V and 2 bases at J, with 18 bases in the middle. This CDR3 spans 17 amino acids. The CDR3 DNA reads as TGTGCCAGCAGCCTTCTGCTCCCAGGGGCTACTAATGAAAAACTGTTTTTT. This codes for CASSLLLPGATNEKLFF.

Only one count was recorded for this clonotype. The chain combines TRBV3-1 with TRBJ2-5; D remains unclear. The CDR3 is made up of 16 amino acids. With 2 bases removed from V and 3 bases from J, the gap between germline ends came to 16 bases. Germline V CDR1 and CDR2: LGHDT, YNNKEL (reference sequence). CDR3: CASSQKPARREETQYF. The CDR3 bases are TGTGCCAGCAGCCAAAAACCGGCCCGACGGGAAGAGACCCAGTACTTC.

CDR3 in DNA: TGTGCCAGCAGCACGGGACAGGGAGTGCGAGAGACCCAGTACTTC. Amino acid sequence: CASSTGQGVRETQYF. The gene calls are TRBV7-2 and TRBJ2-5, with 9 bases identical to TRBD1. The germline V gene encodes CDR1 SGHTA and CDR2 FQGNSA. The CDR3 covers 15 residues. The V segment lost 5 bases and the J segment 4 bases; nucleotides outside the gene matches: 8.

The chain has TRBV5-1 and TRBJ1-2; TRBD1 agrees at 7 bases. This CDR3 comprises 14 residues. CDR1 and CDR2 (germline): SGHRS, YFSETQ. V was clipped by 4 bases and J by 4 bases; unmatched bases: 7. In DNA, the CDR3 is TGCGCCAGCAGCCCAGGACAGGCCCGCTATGGCTACACCTTC. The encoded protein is CASSPGQARYGYTF.

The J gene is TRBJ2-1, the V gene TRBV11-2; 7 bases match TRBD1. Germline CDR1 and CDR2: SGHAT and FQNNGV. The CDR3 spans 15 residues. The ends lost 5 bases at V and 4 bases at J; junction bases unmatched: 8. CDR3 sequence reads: CASSGWGQRYNEQFF. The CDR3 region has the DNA TGTGCCAGCAGCGGGTGGGGACAGAGATACAATGAGCAGTTCTTC.

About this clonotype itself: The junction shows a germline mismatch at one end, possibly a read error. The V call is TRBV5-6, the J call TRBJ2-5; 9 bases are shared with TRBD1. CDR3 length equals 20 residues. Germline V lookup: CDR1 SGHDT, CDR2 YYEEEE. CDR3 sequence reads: CASSLERVWGQGGKQGTQYF. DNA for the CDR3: TGTGCCAGCAGCTTGGAGAGGGTATGGGGACAGGGAGGAAAGCAAGGGACCCAGTACTTC.

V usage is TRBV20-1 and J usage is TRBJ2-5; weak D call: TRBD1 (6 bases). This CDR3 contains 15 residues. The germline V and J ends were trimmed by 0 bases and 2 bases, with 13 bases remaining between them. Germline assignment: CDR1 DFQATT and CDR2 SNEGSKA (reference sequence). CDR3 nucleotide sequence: TGCAGTGCTAGAGAGTTAGGGGACACACAAGAGACCCAGTACTTC. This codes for CSARELGDTQETQYF.

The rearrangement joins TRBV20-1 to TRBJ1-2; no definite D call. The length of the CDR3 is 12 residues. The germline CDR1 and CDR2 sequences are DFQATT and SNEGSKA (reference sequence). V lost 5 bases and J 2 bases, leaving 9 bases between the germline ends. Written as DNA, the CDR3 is TGCAGTGCTGGGGAGGAAAACTATGGCTACACCTTC. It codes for CSAGEENYGYTF.

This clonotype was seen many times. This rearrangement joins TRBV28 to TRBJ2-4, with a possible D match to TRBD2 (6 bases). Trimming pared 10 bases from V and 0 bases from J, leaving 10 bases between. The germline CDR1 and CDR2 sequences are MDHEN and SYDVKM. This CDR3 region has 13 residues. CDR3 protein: CAISGGAKNIQYF. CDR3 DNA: TGTGCCATCTCCGGGGGAGCCAAAAACATTCAGTACTTC.